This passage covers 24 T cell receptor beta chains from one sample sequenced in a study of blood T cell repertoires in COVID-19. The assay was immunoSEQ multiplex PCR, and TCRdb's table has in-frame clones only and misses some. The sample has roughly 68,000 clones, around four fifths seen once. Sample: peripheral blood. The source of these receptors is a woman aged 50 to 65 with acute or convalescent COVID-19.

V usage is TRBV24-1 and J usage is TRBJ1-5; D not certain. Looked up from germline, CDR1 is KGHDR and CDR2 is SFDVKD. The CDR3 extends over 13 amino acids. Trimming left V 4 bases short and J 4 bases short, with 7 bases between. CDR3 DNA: TGTGCCACCAGTGAACCCGGGAATCAGCCCCAGCATTTT. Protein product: CATSEPGNQPQHF.

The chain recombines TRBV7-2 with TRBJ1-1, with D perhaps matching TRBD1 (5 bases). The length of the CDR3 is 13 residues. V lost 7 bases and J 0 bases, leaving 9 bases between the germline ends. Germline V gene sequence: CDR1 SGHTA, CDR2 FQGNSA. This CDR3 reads CASTRQMNTEAFF. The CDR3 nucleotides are TGTGCCAGCACACGACAGATGAACACTGAAGCTTTCTTT.

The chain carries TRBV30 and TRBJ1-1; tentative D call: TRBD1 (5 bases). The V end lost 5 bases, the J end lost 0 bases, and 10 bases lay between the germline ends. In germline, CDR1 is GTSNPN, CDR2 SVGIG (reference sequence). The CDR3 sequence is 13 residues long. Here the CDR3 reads CAWGGLLNTEAFF. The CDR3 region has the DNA TGTGCCTGGGGGGGACTGTTGAACACTGAAGCTTTCTTT.

CDR3 residues: CATSDGTTGNTIYF. Written as DNA, the CDR3 is TGTGCCACCAGTGACGGGACAACGGGAAACACCATATATTTT. The chain combines TRBV24-1 with TRBJ1-3, with a possible D match to TRBD1 (6 bases). V dropped 4 bases and J dropped 4 bases, with 10 bases sitting between them. In germline, CDR1 is KGHDR, CDR2 SFDVKD. This CDR3 spans 14 amino acids.

The CDR3, as DNA: TGTGCCAGCAGAGGCGGAGTCAATCAGCCCCAGCATTTT. It specifies CASRGGVNQPQHF. The genes are TRBV28 and TRBJ1-5; D is undetermined. This CDR3 region has 13 residues. Germline assignment: CDR1 MDHEN and CDR2 SYDVKM. Trimming left V 6 bases short and J 3 bases short, with 9 bases between.

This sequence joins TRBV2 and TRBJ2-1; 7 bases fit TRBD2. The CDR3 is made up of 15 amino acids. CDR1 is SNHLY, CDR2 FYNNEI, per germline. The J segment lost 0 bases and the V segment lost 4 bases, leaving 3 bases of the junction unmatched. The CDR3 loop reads CASSGSSGSYNEQFF. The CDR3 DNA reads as TGTGCCAGCAGTGGATCTAGCGGCTCCTACAATGAGCAGTTCTTC.

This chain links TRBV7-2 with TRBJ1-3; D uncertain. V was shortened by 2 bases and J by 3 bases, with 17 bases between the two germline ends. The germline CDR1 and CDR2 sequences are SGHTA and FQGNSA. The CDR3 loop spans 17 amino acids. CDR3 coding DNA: TGTGCCAGCAGCTTAACCCCCCGAACAGATCATGGAAACACCATATATTTT. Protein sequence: CASSLTPRTDHGNTIYF.

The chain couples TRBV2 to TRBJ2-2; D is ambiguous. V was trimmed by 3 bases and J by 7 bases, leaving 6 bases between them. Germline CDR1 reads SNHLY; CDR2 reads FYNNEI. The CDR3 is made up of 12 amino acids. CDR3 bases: TGTGCCAGCAGTGAGGCGGTCGGGGAGCTGTTTTTT. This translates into CASSEAVGELFF.

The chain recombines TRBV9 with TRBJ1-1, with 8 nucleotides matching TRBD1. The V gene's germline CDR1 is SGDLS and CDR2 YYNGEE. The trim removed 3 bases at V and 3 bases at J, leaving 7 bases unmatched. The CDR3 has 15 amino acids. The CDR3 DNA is TGTGCCAGCAGCGCTGACGGGACAGGATACACTGAAGCTTTCTTT. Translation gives CASSADGTGYTEAFF.

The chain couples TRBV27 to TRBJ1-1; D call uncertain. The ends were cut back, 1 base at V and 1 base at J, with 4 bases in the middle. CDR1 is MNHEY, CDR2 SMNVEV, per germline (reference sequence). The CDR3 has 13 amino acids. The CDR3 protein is CASSLFQNTEAFF. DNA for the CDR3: TGTGCCAGCAGTTTATTTCAGAACACTGAAGCTTTCTTT.

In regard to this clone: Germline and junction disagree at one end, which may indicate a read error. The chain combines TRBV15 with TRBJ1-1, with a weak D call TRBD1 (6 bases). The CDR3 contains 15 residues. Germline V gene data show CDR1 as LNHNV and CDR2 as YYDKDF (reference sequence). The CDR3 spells CATSGERGRGTEAFF. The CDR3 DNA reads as TGTGCCACCAGCGGAGAGCGGGGGCGCGGGACTGAAGCTTTCTTT.

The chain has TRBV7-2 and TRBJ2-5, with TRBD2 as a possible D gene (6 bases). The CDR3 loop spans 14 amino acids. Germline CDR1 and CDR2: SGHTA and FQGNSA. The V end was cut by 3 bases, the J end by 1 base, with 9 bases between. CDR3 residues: CASSLAGLQETQYF. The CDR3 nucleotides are TGTGCCAGCAGCTTGGCGGGGCTCCAAGAGACCCAGTACTTC.

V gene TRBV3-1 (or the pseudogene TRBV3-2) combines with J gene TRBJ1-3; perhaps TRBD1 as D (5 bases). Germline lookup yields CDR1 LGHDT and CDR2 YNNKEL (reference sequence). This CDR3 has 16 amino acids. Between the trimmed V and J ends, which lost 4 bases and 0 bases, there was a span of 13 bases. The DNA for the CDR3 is TGTGCCAGCAGCCTGCAAGGGGTGAGCTCTGGAAACACCATATATTTT. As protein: CASSLQGVSSGNTIYF.

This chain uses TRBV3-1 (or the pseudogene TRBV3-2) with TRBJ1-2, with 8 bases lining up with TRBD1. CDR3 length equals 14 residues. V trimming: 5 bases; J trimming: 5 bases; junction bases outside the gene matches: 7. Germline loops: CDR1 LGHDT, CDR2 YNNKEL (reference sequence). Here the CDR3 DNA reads TGTGCCAGCAGCGTAGGACAGGGAGGTTATGGCTACACCTTC. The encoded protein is CASSVGQGGYGYTF.

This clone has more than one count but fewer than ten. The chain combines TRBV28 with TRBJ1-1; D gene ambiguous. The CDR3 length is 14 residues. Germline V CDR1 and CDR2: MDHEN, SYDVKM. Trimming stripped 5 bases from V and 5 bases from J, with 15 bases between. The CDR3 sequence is CASSKERETTEAFF. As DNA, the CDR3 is TGTGCCAGCAGTAAGGAGCGGGAAACGACTGAAGCTTTCTTT.

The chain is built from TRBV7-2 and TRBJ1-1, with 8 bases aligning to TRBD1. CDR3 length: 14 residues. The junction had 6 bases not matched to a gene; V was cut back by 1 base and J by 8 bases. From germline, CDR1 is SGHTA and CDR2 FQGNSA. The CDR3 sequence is CASSLDGAGGEAFF. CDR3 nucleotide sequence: TGTGCCAGCAGCTTAGATGGGGCAGGGGGCGAAGCTTTCTTT.

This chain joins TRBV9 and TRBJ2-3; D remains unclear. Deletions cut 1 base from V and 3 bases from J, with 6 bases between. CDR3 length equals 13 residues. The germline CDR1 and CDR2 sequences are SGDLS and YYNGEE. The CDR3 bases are TGTGCCAGCAGCGTATCAGTGACAGATACGCAGTATTTT. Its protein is CASSVSVTDTQYF.

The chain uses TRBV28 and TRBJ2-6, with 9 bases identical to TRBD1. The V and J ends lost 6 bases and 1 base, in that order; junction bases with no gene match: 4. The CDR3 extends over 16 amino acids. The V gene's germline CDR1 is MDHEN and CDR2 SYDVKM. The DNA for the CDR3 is TGTGCCAGCAGCCACGACAGGGGGTCTGGGGCCAACGTCCTGACTTTC. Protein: CASSHDRGSGANVLTF. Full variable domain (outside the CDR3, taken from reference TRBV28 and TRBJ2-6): DVKVTQSSRYLVKRTGEKVFLECVQDMDHENMFWYRQDPGLGLRLIYFSYDVKMKEKGDIPEGYSVSREKKERFSLILESASTNQTSMYLCASSHDRGSGANVLTFGAGSRLTVL.

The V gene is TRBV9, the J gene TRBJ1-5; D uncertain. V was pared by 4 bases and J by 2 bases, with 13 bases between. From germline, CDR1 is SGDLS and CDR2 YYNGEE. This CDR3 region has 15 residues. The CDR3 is CASSRGARGNQPQHF. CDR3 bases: TGTGCCAGCAGCCGGGGAGCGCGTGGCAATCAGCCCCAGCATTTT.

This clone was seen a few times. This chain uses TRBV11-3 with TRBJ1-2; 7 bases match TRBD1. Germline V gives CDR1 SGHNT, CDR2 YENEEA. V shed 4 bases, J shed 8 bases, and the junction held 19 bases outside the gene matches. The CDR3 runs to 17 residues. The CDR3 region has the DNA TGTGCCAGCAGCTCCCATCCCCCCCCCTCGACAGGGTGGGGCTACACCTTC. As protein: CASSSHPPPSTGWGYTF.

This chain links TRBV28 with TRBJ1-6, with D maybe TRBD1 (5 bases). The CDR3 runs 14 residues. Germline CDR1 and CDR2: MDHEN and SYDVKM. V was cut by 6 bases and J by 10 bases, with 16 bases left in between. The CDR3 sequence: CASRSGWGGSPLHF. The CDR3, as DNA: TGTGCCAGCAGGTCAGGGTGGGGAGGGTCACCCCTCCACTTT.

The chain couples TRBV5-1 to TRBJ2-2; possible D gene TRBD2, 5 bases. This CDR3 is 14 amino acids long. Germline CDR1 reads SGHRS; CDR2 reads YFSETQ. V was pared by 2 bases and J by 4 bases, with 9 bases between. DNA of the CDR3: TGCGCCAGCAGCTTTGGAGGAGGCACCGGGGAGCTGTTTTTT. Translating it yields CASSFGGGTGELFF. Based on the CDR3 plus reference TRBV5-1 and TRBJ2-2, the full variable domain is KAGVTQTPRYLIKTRGQQVTLSCSPISGHRSVSWYQQTPGQGLQFLFEYFSETQRNKGNFPGRFSGRQFSNSRSEMNVSTLELGDSALYLCASSFGGGTGELFFGEGSRLTVL.

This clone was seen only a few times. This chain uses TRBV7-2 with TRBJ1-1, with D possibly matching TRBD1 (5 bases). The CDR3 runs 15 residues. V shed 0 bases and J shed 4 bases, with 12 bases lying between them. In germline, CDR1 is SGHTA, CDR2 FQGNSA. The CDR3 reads CASSLAPTQGTEAFF. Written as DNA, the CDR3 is TGTGCCAGCAGCTTAGCCCCGACCCAGGGCACTGAAGCTTTCTTT. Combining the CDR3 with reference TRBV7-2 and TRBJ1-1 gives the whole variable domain GAGVSQSPSNKVTEKGKDVELRCDPISGHTALYWYRQSLGQGLEFLIYFQGNSAPDKSGLPSDRFSAERTGGSVSTLTIQRTQQEDSAVYLCASSLAPTQGTEAFFGQGTRLTVV.

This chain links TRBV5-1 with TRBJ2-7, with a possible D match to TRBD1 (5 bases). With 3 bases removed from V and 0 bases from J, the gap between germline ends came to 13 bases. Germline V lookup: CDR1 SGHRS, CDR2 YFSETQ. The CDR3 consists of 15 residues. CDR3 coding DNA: TGCGCCAGCAGCTCAGGCTTAACAGGCTCCTACGAGCAGTACTTC. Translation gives CASSSGLTGSYEQYF.